This T cell receptor (beta chain) was observed in a study of shared clonotypes between healthy human individuals. Study at large: Donors consisted of two women and three men between 18 and 49. Donors had three CD4 naive, three CD4 memory, two CD8 naive and one CD8 memory plate apiece. Overall study results and limits: A reduction in generation probabilities was seen for non-shared clonotypes relative to those shared by all four donors. Larger estimated richness was generally seen in naive subsets than in memory subsets.

The table lists this clone with a few counts. Its antigen remains unknown. Within the sample, other DNA sequences also encode this same CDR3. Data came from immunoSEQ multiplex PCR; TCRdb stores just in-frame clones and leaves some out. The sample has around 720,000 clones; 55% to 85% are singletons. Trimming at V came to 0 bases and at J to 4 bases, leaving 3 bases not matched to a gene. This CDR3 contains 15 residues. CDR1 and CDR2 from the germline V gene are SGHRS and YFSETQ. The TCR originated in a woman aged 25 to 39 in good health. The chain uses TRBV5-1 and TRBJ2-1; 8 bases fit TRBD2. The sequenced material came from memory CD4+ T cells sorted from blood. Sample subset: CD45RA-negative fraction. CDR3 sequence (DNA): TGCGCCAGCAGCTTGGCCTCTAGCGGGTACAATGAGCAGTTCTTC. Amino acid sequence: CASSLASSGYNEQFF.